Listed below are T cell receptor beta chains from one sample, sequenced in a study of radiotherapy plus CTLA-4 blockade in lung cancer. The protocol was immunoSEQ multiplex PCR, while the TCRdb copy is restricted to in-frame clones and leaves out a portion. The profile shows 100,000 to 150,000 clones, roughly 74% of them singletons. The source material was peripheral blood, sampled from a patient treated with radiotherapy plus ipilimumab. These TCRs come from a human donor with non-small cell lung cancer who had a partial response to radiotherapy plus ipilimumab. Each CDR3 is given with its conserved first and last residue. D genes are given only for firm matches. Expanded clones get a size class; other rows say once, few or many, or leave the size out.

TRBJ1-1 | - | TRBV25-1 | - | CASSEYKRTEAFF | TGTGCCAGCAGTGAATACAAGAGGACTGAAGCTTTCTTT
TRBJ1-4 | - | TRBV11-2 | TRBD1 | CASSLRVTGGRHEKLFF | TGTGCCAGCAGCTTAAGGGTAACAGGGGGACGACATGAAAAACTGTTTTTT
TRBJ2-7 | medium-sized | TRBV27 | - | CASSYRQAYEQYF | TGTGCCAGCAGTTACAGACAAGCCTACGAGCAGTACTTC
TRBJ1-2 | - | TRBV4-1 | - | CASSQEPTSYGYTF | TGCGCCAGCAGCCAAGAACCCACGAGCTATGGCTACACCTTC
TRBJ1-6 | - | TRBV5-6 | - | CASRPGGGNSPLHF | TGTGCCAGCAGGCCGGGGGGCGGAAATTCACCCCTCCACTTT
TRBJ2-7 | - | TRBV28 | TRBD1 | CASKGQIYEQYF | TGTGCCAGTAAGGGACAGATCTACGAGCAGTACTTC
TRBJ1-2 | few | TRBV7-9 | - | CASSLDGPWAGKGYTF | TGTGCCAGCAGCTTAGACGGCCCCTGGGCAGGGAAGGGCTACACCTTC
TRBJ2-3 | few | TRBV4-2 | - | CASSDSPGVETDTQYF | TGTGCCAGCAGCGATAGCCCAGGGGTGGAAACAGATACGCAGTATTTT
TRBJ2-4 | - | TRBV28 | TRBD1 | CASSSGQGKDIQYF | TGTGCCAGCAGTTCAGGACAGGGAAAAGACATTCAGTACTTC
TRBJ1-1 | - | TRBV18 | - | CASSLTTGGMNTEAFF | TGTGCCAGCTCACTCACCACTGGGGGGATGAACACTGAAGCTTTCTTT
TRBJ2-7 | - | TRBV11-3 | - | CASSPRRGPYEQYF | TGTGCCAGCAGCCCCCGCAGGGGACCCTACGAGCAGTACTTC
TRBJ2-1 | - | TRBV6-1 | - | CASGAVIREQFF | TGTGCCAGCGGAGCCGTCATCCGTGAGCAGTTCTTC
TRBJ2-1 | - | TRBV28 | - | CASTGILGEQFF | TGTGCCAGCACCGGTATCCTTGGTGAGCAGTTCTTC
TRBJ1-1 | - | TRBV2 | TRBD1 | CASKSPGQGDTEAFF | TGTGCCAGCAAAAGCCCGGGACAGGGGGACACTGAAGCTTTCTTT
TRBJ2-5 | - | TRBV6-1 | - | CASSERTAQETQYF | TGTGCCAGCAGTGAACGGACAGCTCAAGAGACCCAGTACTTC
TRBJ1-2 | few | TRBV19 | - | CASSLWGSNYGYTF | TGTGCCAGTAGTCTGTGGGGCTCTAACTATGGCTACACCTTC
TRBJ1-1 | - | TRBV7-9 | TRBD1 | CASSPRTGGTNTEAFF | TGTGCCAGCAGCCCGAGGACAGGGGGCACGAACACTGAAGCTTTCTTT
TRBJ2-4 | - | TRBV7-2 | - | CASSLAEAIRNIQYF | TGTGCCAGCAGCTTAGCGGAGGCAATTAGGAACATTCAGTACTTC
TRBJ1-1 | - | TRBV7-9 | TRBD1 | CASSFGTGLNTEAFF | TGTGCCAGCAGCTTTGGGACAGGGCTGAACACTGAAGCTTTCTTT
TRBJ2-7 | - | TRBV18 | TRBD2 | CASSPTSGRGSYEQYF | TGTGCCAGCTCCCCGACTAGCGGGAGGGGGTCCTACGAGCAGTACTTC
TRBJ2-5 | - | TRBV6-5 | - | CAIRQDPMETQYF | TGTGCCATCCGACAGGACCCAATGGAGACCCAGTACTTC
TRBJ1-5 | - | TRBV30 | - | CAWSTGSNQPQHF | TGTGCCTGGAGTACAGGGTCCAATCAGCCCCAGCATTTT
TRBJ1-3 | - | TRBV19 | - | CASSIRRPSSGNTIYF | TGTGCCAGTAGTATCCGCAGGCCGAGCTCTGGAAACACCATATATTTT
TRBJ1-1 | - | TRBV18 | TRBD1 | CASSNGQASTEAFF | TGTGCCAGCTCAAATGGACAGGCGTCGACTGAAGCTTTCTTT
TRBJ1-1 | - | TRBV5-4 | - | CASSRPWNRGIISTEAFF | TGTGCCAGCAGCCGCCCCTGGAATCGGGGAATCATCAGCACTGAAGCTTTCTTT
TRBJ1-1 | - | TRBV29-1 | - | CSVEWDTEAFF | TGCAGCGTTGAATGGGACACAGAAGCTTTCTTT
TRBJ2-3 | few | TRBV4-1 | - | CASSQVGEDTQYF | TGCGCCAGCAGCCAAGTAGGGGAAGATACGCAGTATTTT
TRBJ1-1 | - | TRBV19 | - | CASSMSRGAEAFF | TGTGCCAGTAGTATGAGTAGGGGTGCTGAAGCTTTCTTT
TRBJ2-5 | - | TRBV6-1 | TRBD1 | CASSLGTAQETQYF | TGTGCCAGCAGCCTAGGGACAGCCCAAGAGACCCAGTACTTC
TRBJ2-6 | - | TRBV9 | TRBD1 | CASSVGQDTGANVLTF | TGTGCCAGCAGCGTCGGACAGGACACTGGGGCCAACGTCCTGACTTTC
TRBJ1-6 | - | TRBV7-6 | TRBD1 | CASSWNRNRDSPNSPLHF | TGTGCCAGCAGCTGGAATAGAAACCGGGACAGTCCTAATTCACCCCTCCACTTT
TRBJ1-1 | - | TRBV6-5 | - | CAVRGSTEAFF | TGTGCTGTCCGGGGGAGCACTGAAGCTTTCTTT
TRBJ2-3 | - | TRBV4-2 | TRBD2 | CASSHAAASGRADTQYF | TGTGCCAGCAGCCATGCTGCCGCTAGCGGGAGGGCCGATACGCAGTATTTT
TRBJ2-2 | - | TRBV5-1 | TRBD1 | CASKVDRVNTGELFF | TGCGCCAGCAAAGTGGACAGGGTGAACACCGGGGAGCTGTTTTTT
TRBJ2-1 | - | TRBV7-9 | - | CASKLAGNEQFF | TGTGCCAGCAAGCTAGCCGGAAATGAGCAGTTCTTC
TRBJ2-1 | - | TRBV30 | - | CAWSVTGASEQFF | TGTGCCTGGAGTGTAACGGGAGCGAGTGAGCAGTTCTTC
TRBJ1-1 | - | TRBV15 | TRBD1 | CATSRGQGTEAFF | TGTGCCACCAGCAGAGGACAGGGGACTGAAGCTTTCTTT
TRBJ1-5 | few | TRBV19 | - | CASSRLLGSNQPQHF | TGTGCCAGTAGTAGACTCCTCGGCAGCAATCAGCCCCAGCATTTT
TRBJ2-5 | - | TRBV5-1 | TRBD2 | CASSLAWLAGVEETQYF | TGCGCCAGCAGCTTGGCCTGGCTAGCGGGAGTGGAAGAGACCCAGTACTTC
TRBJ2-1 | - | TRBV5-1 | TRBD2 | CASSLTSGTTYEQFF | TGCGCCAGCAGCTTGACTAGCGGGACCACCTATGAGCAGTTCTTC
TRBJ2-7 | - | TRBV5-6 | - | CASSFSGGPYEQYF | TGTGCCAGCAGCTTCTCCGGCGGTCCCTACGAGCAGTACTTC
TRBJ2-1 | - | TRBV7-8 | - | CASSTQGTFNEQFF | TGTGCCAGCAGCACACAGGGAACTTTCAATGAGCAGTTCTTC
TRBJ2-1 | - | TRBV4-3 | - | CASSQARGWDEQFF | TGCGCCAGCAGCCAAGCAAGAGGGTGGGATGAGCAGTTCTTC
TRBJ2-1 | few | TRBV7-7 | TRBD2 | CASSLAGLAGGGEQFF | TGTGCTAGCAGCTTAGCGGGACTAGCGGGAGGGGGTGAGCAGTTCTTC
TRBJ1-2 | - | TRBV7-2 | - | CASSFDSFNYGYTF | TGTGCCAGCAGCTTCGACAGTTTTAACTATGGCTACACCTTC
TRBJ1-5 | - | TRBV6-5 | - | CASSYRIQGNQPQHF | TGTGCCAGCAGTTACCGTATTCAGGGCAATCAGCCCCAGCATTTT
TRBJ1-1 | - | TRBV11-2 | - | CASSLVQKAFF | TGTGCCAGCAGCTTAGTACAGAAAGCTTTCTTT
TRBJ2-7 | few | TRBV6-1 | TRBD1 | CASYTGTGGYYEQYF | TGTGCCAGCTACACGGGGACAGGGGGGTACTACGAGCAGTACTTC
TRBJ1-3 | few | TRBV28 | TRBD1 | CASSLQGINTIYF | TGTGCCAGCAGCCTACAGGGGATTAACACCATATATTTT
TRBJ1-3 | - | TRBV28 | TRBD1 | CASSFLDRRSGNTIYF | TGTGCCAGCAGTTTCCTGGACAGGCGTTCTGGAAACACCATATATTTT
TRBJ2-4 | - | TRBV11-2 | - | CASSLEPGNIQYF | TGTGCCAGCAGCTTAGAACCGGGAAACATTCAGTACTTC